The 14 T cell receptor beta chains below were found in one sample sequenced in a study of T cell repertoires in cytomegalovirus infection. TCRdb re-analysed the reads in MiXCR, keeping a single row per CDR3 protein. Counted here are fewer than 400,000 distinct CDR3 sequences, 18% occurring once; the ten biggest clones make up approximately 10%. Sequenced input: PBMCs. These TCRs come from a human donor in good health (CMV status not recorded). Some clones in this sample may be carry-over from other donors' samples.

The chain combines TRBV4-1 with TRBJ1-1; TRBD1 might be the D (6 bases). Trimming stripped 1 base from V and 8 bases from J, with 17 bases between. In germline, CDR1 is MGHRA, CDR2 YSYEKL. The CDR3 is made up of 15 amino acids. CDR3: CASSQGPLRGGEAFF. The CDR3 nucleotides read TGCGCCAGCAGCCAAGGCCCTCTCAGGGGTGGGGAAGCTTTCTTT.

This clonotype showed up just a few times. The chain links TRBV19 to TRBJ2-1; a weak D match, TRBD2 (6 bases). Trimming pared 6 bases from V and 14 bases from J, leaving 17 bases between. The length of the CDR3 is 12 residues. From germline, CDR1 is LNHDA and CDR2 SQIVND (reference sequence). CDR3 residues: CASSLSSAPKFF. CDR3 coding DNA: TGTGCCAGTAGCCTCTCTAGCGCCCCGAAGTTCTTC.

The CDR3 coding sequence is TGTGCCAGCAGTTCAGAACAGAGTTCACCCCTCCACTTT. This codes for CASSSEQSSPLHF. V gene TRBV12-3 or TRBV12-4 combines with J gene TRBJ1-6; D gene unclear. V lost 4 bases, J lost 9 bases, and 10 bases lay in between. This CDR3 is 13 amino acids long.

This clonotype was recorded at least ten times. J is TRBJ2-1 and V is TRBV7-2, with a weak D call TRBD2 (5 bases). Germline lookup yields CDR1 SGHTA and CDR2 FQGNSA. The V gene lost 10 bases and the J gene lost 1 base, with 14 bases spanning the gap. The CDR3 sequence is 14 residues long. The CDR3 nucleotides are TGTGCCACCTCCCGCACGGGATCCTACAATGAGCAGTTCTTC. Protein sequence: CATSRTGSYNEQFF.

This clonotype came up a few times. The chain links TRBV28 to TRBJ1-5; 7 bases are shared with TRBD1. Trimming removed 3 bases from V and 2 bases from J; junction bases left unmatched: 4. The CDR3 loop spans 15 amino acids. The germline CDR1 and CDR2 sequences are MDHEN and SYDVKM. The CDR3 region has the DNA TGTGCCAGCAGTTTGGGACAGTGGGGCAATCAGCCCCAGCATTTT. Amino acid sequence: CASSLGQWGNQPQHF.

This clonotype showed up many times. This rearrangement joins TRBV11-2 to TRBJ1-6, with 9 bases aligning to TRBD1. The length of the CDR3 is 14 residues. J was trimmed by 7 bases and V by 6 bases; bases with no gene match: 4. Germline CDR1 and CDR2: SGHAT and FQNNGV. DNA of the CDR3: TGTGCCAGCAGACAGGGGGCTACGAATTCACCCCTCCACTTT. Amino acid sequence: CASRQGATNSPLHF. The full variable domain, its missing parts supplied by reference TRBV11-2 and TRBJ1-6, is EAGVAQSPRYKIIEKRQSVAFWCNPISGHATLYWYQQILGQGPKLLIQFQNNGVVDDSQLPKDRFSAERLKGVDSTLKIQPAKLEDSAVYLCASRQGATNSPLHFGNGTRLTVT.

The V call is TRBV7-9, the J call TRBJ1-2; TRBD1 matches at 9 bases. The junction had 3 bases not matched to a gene; V was cut back by 2 bases and J by 8 bases. Germline CDR1 SEHNR, CDR2 FQNEAQ (reference sequence). CDR3 length equals 13 residues. The CDR3 protein is CASSLWDRVGYTF. CDR3 sequence (DNA): TGTGCCAGCAGCTTATGGGACAGGGTCGGCTACACCTTC.

The CDR3 nucleotides read TGTGCCAGCAGTGACCTAGGACAGGTCCATGGCTACACCTTC. This gives the protein CASSDLGQVHGYTF. V gene TRBV2 combines with J gene TRBJ1-2; 7 bases align to TRBD1. Germline CDR1 is SNHLY and CDR2 is FYNNEI. With 3 bases clipped from V and 6 bases from J, the junction kept 7 bases outside the gene matches. The CDR3 length is 14 residues.

This clonotype was seen repeatedly, ten times or more. The rearrangement joins TRBV7-6 to TRBJ1-1; TRBD1 is a possible D gene (5 bases). Germline assignment: CDR1 SGHVS and CDR2 FNYEAQ. Between the trimmed V and J ends, which lost 0 bases and 6 bases, there was a span of 17 bases. The CDR3 extends over 16 amino acids. DNA for the CDR3: TGTGCCAGCAGCTTAGCTAGAGACAGTAGGGCAGCTGAAGCTTTCTTT. This gives the protein CASSLARDSRAAEAFF.

V usage is TRBV6-2 or TRBV6-3 and J usage is TRBJ1-2, with a possible D match to TRBD1 (6 bases). The ends were cut back, 0 bases at V and 6 bases at J, with 17 bases in the middle. Germline V CDR1 and CDR2: MNHEY, SVGEGT. The CDR3 length is 16 residues. CDR3 coding DNA: TGTGCCAGCAGTTACTCTCTAACAGGGAAGGGAGATGGCTACACCTTC. Translated, it gives CASSYSLTGKGDGYTF.

This clonotype was found a few times. The chain couples TRBV4-1 to TRBJ1-1; D is undetermined. Germline lookup yields CDR1 MGHRA and CDR2 YSYEKL. Trimming took off 1 base at V and 7 bases at J, with 10 bases between the two ends. The CDR3 runs to 13 residues. CDR3 sequence (DNA): TGCGCCAGCAGCCAAGGTGGAGGTGTTGAAGCTTTCTTT. Protein sequence: CASSQGGGVEAFF.

This clonotype was detected a few times. V usage is TRBV2 and J usage is TRBJ1-3; the D is unclear. The CDR3 spans 13 residues. The germline V and J ends were trimmed by 8 bases and 2 bases, with 10 bases remaining between them. Germline V gene data show CDR1 as SNHLY and CDR2 as FYNNEI. CDR3 amino acids: CASGLMAGNTIYF. Written as DNA, the CDR3 is TGTGCCAGCGGGCTTATGGCTGGAAACACCATATATTTT.

This clonotype has more than one count but fewer than ten. The chain carries TRBV12-3 or TRBV12-4 and TRBJ2-3; possible D gene TRBD2, 6 bases. With 3 bases removed from V and 2 bases from J, the gap between germline ends came to 12 bases. The CDR3 has 15 amino acids. The CDR3 reads CASSFIAELTDTQYF. The CDR3 region has the DNA TGTGCCAGCAGTTTCATAGCGGAACTCACAGATACGCAGTATTTT.

This clonotype was seen a few times. The chain links TRBV7-8 to TRBJ1-2; D not resolved. The CDR3 covers 15 residues. V gave up 5 bases and J gave up 7 bases, with 20 bases separating them. Germline CDR1 SGHVS, CDR2 FQNEAQ. CDR3: CASSPRYPLKGGYTF. In DNA, the CDR3 is TGTGCCAGCAGCCCTAGGTACCCTCTTAAGGGTGGCTACACCTTC.